The 22 T cell receptor beta chains in this list originate from one sample, sequenced in a study of CD8 T cells in Susac syndrome. RNA in amounts of roughly 0.45 to 1 ug was reverse transcribed with random hexamers. TCRdb re-derived calls from the immunoSEQ multiplex PCR reads in MiXCR, one entry per CDR3 protein. The sample records under 350,000 distinct CDR3 sequences, under 95% being singletons. The sample was CD4+ T cells from PBMCs. The receptor source for this set is a human donor with multiple sclerosis.

J is TRBJ2-7 and V is TRBV10-3, with D perhaps matching TRBD1 or TRBD2 (5 bases each). This CDR3 region has 13 residues. V was trimmed by 2 bases and J by 9 bases, leaving 14 bases between them. Germline V CDR1 and CDR2: ENHRY, SYGVKD. The CDR3 spells CAISEPPGGGQYF. For the CDR3, the DNA is TGTGCCATCAGTGAGCCCCCCGGTGGGGGGCAGTACTTC.

This clonotype has a single count. The chain carries TRBV7-2 and TRBJ1-5, with D perhaps TRBD1 (5 bases). The CDR3 spans 17 residues. Germline assignment: CDR1 SGHTA and CDR2 FQGNSA. Between the trimmed V and J ends, which lost 5 bases and 4 bases, there was a span of 21 bases. Written as DNA, the CDR3 is TGTGCCAGCAGCCCAACGAGGGGAAGGGGAGGAAATCAGCCCCAGCATTTT. It codes for CASSPTRGRGGNQPQHF.

The chain joins TRBV6-2 or TRBV6-3 to TRBJ1-1; D gene ambiguous. Germline CDR1 MNHEY, CDR2 SVGEGT. The CDR3 spans 15 residues. V lost 0 bases and J 3 bases, leaving 11 bases between the germline ends. The CDR3 region is CASSYSMQSHTEAFF. The CDR3 DNA reads as TGTGCCAGCAGTTACTCGATGCAGAGCCACACTGAAGCTTTCTTT.

A few counts support this clonotype. V is TRBV29-1 and J is TRBJ1-2; 8 positions match TRBD1. From germline, CDR1 is SQVTM and CDR2 ANQGSEA. There are 13 residues in the CDR3. V was pared by 6 bases and J by 2 bases, with 5 bases of the junction left unmatched. DNA for the CDR3: TGCAGCGTCGGGACAGGCACCAACTATGGCTACACCTTC. Translation: CSVGTGTNYGYTF.

This clonotype was seen a single time. J is TRBJ2-2 and V is TRBV7-8; no definite D call. Between the trimmed V and J ends, which lost 5 bases and 6 bases, there was a span of 7 bases. This CDR3 is built from 12 residues. Per germline, CDR1 SGHVS and CDR2 FQNEAQ. CDR3 sequence reads: CASSREAGELFF. CDR3 nucleotide sequence: TGTGCCAGCAGCAGGGAAGCCGGGGAGCTGTTTTTT.

This chain uses TRBV3-1 with TRBJ2-5; no definite D call. This CDR3 is built from 18 residues. The germline V gene encodes CDR1 LGHDT and CDR2 YNNKEL (reference sequence). The V and J ends lost 1 base and 1 base respectively, with 19 bases between them. CDR3: CASSQGLPGFRAQETQYF. DNA for the CDR3: TGTGCCAGCAGCCAAGGGCTCCCTGGCTTTCGGGCCCAAGAGACCCAGTACTTC.

V is TRBV28 and J is TRBJ2-5; D may be TRBD1 (6 bases). Germline lookup yields CDR1 MDHEN and CDR2 SYDVKM. This CDR3 contains 14 residues. Deletions cut 3 bases from V and 2 bases from J, with 10 bases between. The CDR3 coding sequence is TGTGCCAGCAGTTTTCTGACAGGACAAGAGACCCAGTACTTC. This gives the protein CASSFLTGQETQYF.

The chain employs TRBV19 and TRBJ1-2; D is possibly TRBD1 (5 bases). This CDR3 spans 15 amino acids. Trimming stripped 5 bases from V and 9 bases from J, with 22 bases between. Germline V gene data show CDR1 as LNHDA and CDR2 as SQIVND (reference sequence). The CDR3, as DNA: TGTGCCAGTAGTGGCCCGGACACGGACCTCCTTCGCTACACCTTC. It encodes CASSGPDTDLLRYTF.

The chain combines TRBV30 with TRBJ2-7, with D possibly called TRBD1 or TRBD2 (5 bases each). Germline CDR1 GTSNPN, CDR2 SVGIG (reference sequence). The CDR3 has 15 residues. The V and J ends lost 2 bases and 6 bases respectively, with 20 bases between them. The CDR3 reads CAWSRGQGNMGEQYF. The DNA for the CDR3 is TGTGCCTGGAGTCGCGGGCAGGGCAACATGGGCGAGCAGTACTTC.

The chain joins TRBV6-5 to TRBJ1-5; unclear D gene. The CDR3 runs to 15 residues. Trimming stripped 4 bases from V and 6 bases from J, with 16 bases between. CDR1 and CDR2 from the germline V gene are MNHEY and SVGAGI. As DNA, the CDR3 is TGTGCCAGCAGTTCGCTGGGAGGTATTGGTCAGCCCCAGCATTTT. This encodes CASSSLGGIGQPQHF.

The chain combines TRBV6-2 or TRBV6-3 with TRBJ2-5; 7 bases match TRBD1. V shed 4 bases, J shed 3 bases, and the junction held 11 bases outside the gene matches. The germline CDR1 and CDR2 sequences are MNHEY and SVGEGT. The CDR3 contains 16 residues. The CDR3 loop reads CASSFPTGTVEETQYF. The CDR3 DNA sequence: TGTGCCAGCAGTTTTCCTACAGGGACAGTGGAAGAGACCCAGTACTTC.

This CDR3 reads CSAEAGDTYEQYF. The CDR3 DNA sequence: TGCAGTGCTGAAGCCGGGGACACCTACGAGCAGTACTTC. V is TRBV20-1 and J is TRBJ2-7, with D perhaps matching TRBD1 (6 bases). Germline V gene lookup returns CDR1 DFQATT and CDR2 SNEGSKA (reference sequence). This CDR3 comprises 13 residues. Deletions cut 5 bases from V and 2 bases from J, with 13 bases between.

Here the CDR3 reads CAWNQLAGVHEQYF. CDR3 bases: TGTGCCTGGAACCAACTAGCGGGAGTTCACGAGCAGTACTTC. V and J are TRBV30 and TRBJ2-7, with TRBD2 matching over 11 bases. CDR1 GTSNPN and CDR2 SVGIG come from the germline V gene (reference sequence). V lost 4 bases, J lost 5 bases, and 7 bases stayed unmatched. The CDR3 covers 14 residues.

The rearrangement uses TRBV6-5 and TRBJ1-3, with a tentative D call TRBD1 (5 bases). Trimming cost V 5 bases and J 0 bases, with 8 bases left between them. The CDR3 covers 14 residues. The germline gives CDR1 MNHEY, CDR2 SVGAGI. This chain's CDR3 is CASSRDSSGNTIYF. In nucleotides, the CDR3 is TGTGCCAGCAGTCGCGACAGCTCTGGAAACACCATATATTTT.

This chain joins TRBV29-1 and TRBJ2-7; no firm D call. V shed 5 bases and J shed 0 bases, with 14 bases lying between them. Germline CDR1 is SQVTM and CDR2 is ANQGSEA. The CDR3 totals 14 residues. The CDR3 nucleotides read TGCAGCGTTCGTCCCCAGGAAACCTCCTACGAGCAGTACTTC. Translating gives CSVRPQETSYEQYF.

This chain uses TRBV21-1 with TRBJ1-2. TRBV21-1 is shown as a pseudogene. The CDR3 is 14 residues long. CDR3 sequence (DNA): TGTGCCAGCAGCAGAACAGGTTTGCGGTATGGCTACACCTTC. Encoded protein: CASSRTGLRYGYTF.

The chain recombines TRBV7-2 with TRBJ2-7; a weak D match, TRBD1 (6 bases). The CDR3 totals 13 residues. Germline loops: CDR1 SGHTA, CDR2 FQGNSA. Deletions cut 2 bases from V and 3 bases from J, with 8 bases between. In nucleotides, the CDR3 is TGTGCCAGCAGCTTATTGGACAGCTACGAGCAGTACTTC. It codes for CASSLLDSYEQYF. Full variable domain (remainder filled in from reference TRBV7-2 and TRBJ2-7): GAGVSQSPSNKVTEKGKDVELRCDPISGHTALYWYRQSLGQGLEFLIYFQGNSAPDKSGLPSDRFSAERTGGSVSTLTIQRTQQEDSAVYLCASSLLDSYEQYFGPGTRLTVT.

CDR3 residues: CASSKGQISRQVRYGYTF. DNA of the CDR3: TGTGCCAGCAGCAAAGGGCAAATTTCAAGACAGGTAAGGTATGGCTACACCTTC. The chain is built from TRBV21-1 and TRBJ1-2; the table names TRBD1, a call not compared with the DNA. TRBV21-1 is classified as a pseudogene. The CDR3 runs 18 residues.

V is TRBV4-3 and J is TRBJ2-1, with a weak D call TRBD1 (6 bases). V lost 0 bases and J lost 2, with 17 bases in between. Germline loops: CDR1 LGHNA, CDR2 YSLEER. This CDR3 is built from 18 residues. DNA of the CDR3: TGCGCCAGCAGCCAAGATGGGGGCGTAGGTTGGGCCTACAATGAGCAGTTCTTC. Protein product: CASSQDGGVGWAYNEQFF.

This chain links TRBV19 with TRBJ2-7; D gene unclear. The CDR3 has 16 amino acids. Germline V gene data show CDR1 as LNHDA and CDR2 as SQIVND (reference sequence). Between the trimmed V and J ends, which lost 3 bases and 2 bases, there was a span of 17 bases. The CDR3 loop reads CASSIGRGLPPYEQYF. CDR3 coding DNA: TGTGCCAGTAGTATTGGAAGAGGCCTACCCCCCTACGAGCAGTACTTC.

The chain uses TRBV29-1 and TRBJ1-2; possibly TRBD1 for D (5 bases). Germline CDR1 reads SQVTM; CDR2 reads ANQGSEA. This CDR3 has 16 residues. V was shortened by 1 base and J by 0 bases, with 15 bases between the two germline ends. CDR3 sequence (DNA): TGCAGCGTTGAAGCGGTAGGGGCGAGGGCTAACTATGGCTACACCTTC. Its translation is CSVEAVGARANYGYTF.

The chain recombines TRBV29-1 with TRBJ1-2; weak D call: TRBD1 (5 bases). Germline loops: CDR1 SQVTM, CDR2 ANQGSEA. CDR3 length: 12 residues. The ends were cut back, 2 bases at V and 9 bases at J, with 13 bases in the middle. In nucleotides, the CDR3 is TGCAGCGTTGAATGGGGGACTGTCCGCTACACCTTC. Encoded protein: CSVEWGTVRYTF.